This T cell receptor beta chain appears in the sequencing data of a study of cytomegalovirus exposure and HLA in healthy donors. Researchers ran the PCR with 60 Vbeta and 13 Jbeta primers. Original handling: In a later analysis, of around 85 million unique beta chains, roughly 10 million appeared in at least two donors. TCRdb keeps only in-frame clones here, not all; method: immunoSEQ multiplex PCR. D and trimming come from the DNA, and the V and J calls and clone size come from that table. The sample lists some 150,000 clones, 70% to 85% occurring once. Turning to this clone: The antigen remains unidentified.

Study-wide results and caveats: In vitro, three CMV-associated chains proved specific for CMV antigens. Highest at DRB1 and lowest at HLA-C, TCR association rates differed among HLA loci in a later analysis. Sequences of the TCR beta chain were said to predict the HLA-A and HLA-B alleles of most subjects accurately.

This receptor was identified in a woman aged 40 to 50 in good health and CMV-seronegative. The material sequenced was PBMCs.

The CDR3 coding sequence is TGTGCCAGTCTCAAAAGCGGGTCGGCGTATGAGCAGTTCTTC. Encoded protein: CASLKSGSAYEQFF. V usage is TRBV19 and J usage is TRBJ2-1; possible D gene TRBD2, 6 bases. This CDR3 contains 14 residues. V was trimmed by 8 bases and J by 8 bases, leaving 19 bases between them. The germline gives CDR1 LNHDA, CDR2 SQIVND (reference sequence).